This entry describes one TCR beta chain. Its antigen remains unknown. Positive selection with magnetic beads achieved the isolation of CD4+ and CD8+ cells, followed by a flow cytometry check of purity. Germline loops: CDR1 SGHTS, CDR2 YDEGEE. After removal of 3 bases from V and 2 bases from J, the junction contained 5 bases not matched to a gene. The CDR3 is 15 amino acids. This record belongs to a study of somatic mutations in cytotoxic T cells in rheumatoid arthritis. Study-level findings and limits: Unknown were the antigen targets of the expanded CD8+ clones.

The repertoire was sequenced with immunoSEQ multiplex PCR; TCRdb's copy has only in-frame clones and lacks some. Here the sample spans some 30,000 clones, 70% to 90% being singletons. This rearrangement joins TRBV5-8 to TRBJ2-5; 9 nucleotides agree with TRBD2. This clonotype originated in an adult with rheumatoid arthritis. Sample: CD8+ T cells sorted from blood. For the CDR3, the DNA is TGTGCCAGCAGCTCCCTAGCGGGGAGGCAAGAGACCCAGTACTTC. It specifies CASSSLAGRQETQYF.